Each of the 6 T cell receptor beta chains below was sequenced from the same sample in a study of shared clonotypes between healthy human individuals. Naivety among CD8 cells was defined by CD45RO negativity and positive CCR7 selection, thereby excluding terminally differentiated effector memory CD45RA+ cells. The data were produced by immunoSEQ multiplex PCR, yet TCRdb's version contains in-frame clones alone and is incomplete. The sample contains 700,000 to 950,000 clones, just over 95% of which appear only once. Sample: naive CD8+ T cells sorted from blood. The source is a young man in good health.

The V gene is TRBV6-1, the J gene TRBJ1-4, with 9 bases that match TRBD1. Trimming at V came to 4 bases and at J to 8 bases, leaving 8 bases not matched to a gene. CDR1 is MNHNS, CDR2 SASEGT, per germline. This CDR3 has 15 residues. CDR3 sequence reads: CASSASGTGWEKLFF. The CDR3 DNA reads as TGTGCCAGCAGTGCTTCCGGGACAGGGTGGGAAAAACTGTTTTTT.

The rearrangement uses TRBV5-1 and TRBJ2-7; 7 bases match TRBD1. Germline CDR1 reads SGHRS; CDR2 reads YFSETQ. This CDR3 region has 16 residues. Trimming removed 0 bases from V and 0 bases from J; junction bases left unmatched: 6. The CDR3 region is CASSLAGTVNSYEQYF. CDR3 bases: TGCGCCAGCAGCTTGGCCGGGACAGTGAACTCCTACGAGCAGTACTTC.

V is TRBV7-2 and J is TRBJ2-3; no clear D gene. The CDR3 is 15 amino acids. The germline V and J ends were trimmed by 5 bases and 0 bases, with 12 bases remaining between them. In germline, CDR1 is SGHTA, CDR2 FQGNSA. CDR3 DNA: TGTGCCAGCAGCCGAGTAGGCTCTAGCACAGATACGCAGTATTTT. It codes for CASSRVGSSTDTQYF.

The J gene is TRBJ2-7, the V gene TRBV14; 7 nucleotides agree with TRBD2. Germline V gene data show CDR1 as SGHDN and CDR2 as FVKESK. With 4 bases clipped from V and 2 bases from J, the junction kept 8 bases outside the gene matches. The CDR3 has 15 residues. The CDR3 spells CASSPRLAETYEQYF. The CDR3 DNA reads TGTGCCAGCAGCCCACGACTAGCCGAGACCTACGAGCAGTACTTC.

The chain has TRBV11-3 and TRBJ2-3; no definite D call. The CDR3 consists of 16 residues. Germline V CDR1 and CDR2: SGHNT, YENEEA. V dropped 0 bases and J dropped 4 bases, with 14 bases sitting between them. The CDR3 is CASSLEFGRGADTQYF. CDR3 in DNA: TGTGCCAGCAGCTTAGAGTTTGGGCGTGGGGCAGATACGCAGTATTTT.

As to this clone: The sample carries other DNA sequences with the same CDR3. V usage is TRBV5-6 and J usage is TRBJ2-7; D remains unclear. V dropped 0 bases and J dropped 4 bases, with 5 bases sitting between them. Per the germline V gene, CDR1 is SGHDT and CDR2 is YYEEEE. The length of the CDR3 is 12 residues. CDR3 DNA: TGTGCCAGCAGCTTGGTGGGGTACGAGCAGTACTTC. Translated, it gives CASSLVGYEQYF. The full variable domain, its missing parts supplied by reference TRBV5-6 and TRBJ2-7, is DAGVTQSPTHLIKTRGQQVTLRCSPKSGHDTVSWYQQALGQGPQFIFQYYEEEERQRGNFPDRFSGHQFPNYSSELNVNALLLGDSALYLCASSLVGYEQYFGPGTRLTVT.